This passage covers 24 T cell receptor beta chains from one sample sequenced in a study of shared clonotypes between healthy human individuals. Here immunoSEQ multiplex PCR was the method, and the copy in TCRdb shows in-frame clones only, minus some. The table records millions of clones, about 95% of them present only once. Naive CD8 cells were CD45RO-negative, positively selected for CCR7, excluding terminally differentiated effector memory CD45RA+ cells. Sequenced input: naive CD8+ T cells sorted from blood. Every receptor here comes from a man younger than 30 in good health.

This clone appeared a few times. The same CDR3 also results from other DNA sequences found in this sample. The chain employs TRBV7-9 and TRBJ2-7; D is undetermined. Germline loops: CDR1 SEHNR, CDR2 FQNEAQ (reference sequence). The CDR3 runs to 13 residues. Trimming cost V 1 base and J 3 bases, with 7 bases left between them. CDR3 DNA: TGTGCCAGCAGCTTAGGGGCAGGCTACGAGCAGTACTTC. The encoded protein is CASSLGAGYEQYF.

This chain connects TRBV6-5 to TRBJ2-3, with a tentative D call TRBD1 (5 bases). The CDR3 contains 15 residues. V shed 2 bases and J shed 4 bases, with 13 bases lying between them. From germline, CDR1 is MNHEY and CDR2 SVGAGI. The CDR3 region has the DNA TGTGCCAGCAGTTACGACAGCCGTGGGGCAGATACGCAGTATTTT. Translating gives CASSYDSRGADTQYF.

The chain carries TRBV5-8 and TRBJ2-7; TRBD2 might be the D (6 bases). This CDR3 is built from 14 residues. Germline CDR1 is SGHTS and CDR2 is YDEGEE. The germline V and J ends were trimmed by 4 bases and 3 bases, with 14 bases remaining between them. The CDR3 loop reads CASSPGTYLYEQYF. The CDR3 bases are TGTGCCAGCAGCCCAGGGACTTACCTCTACGAGCAGTACTTC.

This clone was counted only a few times. The chain links TRBV27 to TRBJ1-1, with D perhaps matching TRBD1 (6 bases). The germline V gene encodes CDR1 MNHEY and CDR2 SMNVEV (reference sequence). V was pared by 5 bases and J by 4 bases, with 11 bases between. CDR3 length: 13 amino acids. DNA for the CDR3: TGTGCCAGCAGTCTCTTGGACAGCACTGAAGCTTTCTTT. Translation gives CASSLLDSTEAFF.

V usage is TRBV9 and J usage is TRBJ2-7; TRBD1 or TRBD2 may be the D gene (5 bases each). Trimming cost V 4 bases and J 1 base, with 15 bases left between them. Germline loops: CDR1 SGDLS, CDR2 YYNGEE. This CDR3 region has 15 residues. The CDR3: CASSPPGAASYEQYF. The CDR3 nucleotides read TGTGCCAGCAGCCCCCCCGGGGCAGCTTCCTACGAGCAGTACTTC.

The rearrangement joins TRBV14 to TRBJ2-2; D unclear. The CDR3 runs to 13 residues. V was clipped by 4 bases and J by 4 bases, with 7 bases between them. Germline V lookup: CDR1 SGHDN, CDR2 FVKESK. The CDR3 DNA follows: TGTGCCAGCAGCCCGCTCAGCACCGGGGAGCTGTTTTTT. It yields the protein CASSPLSTGELFF.

This sequence joins TRBV5-4 and TRBJ1-1; no firm D call. The CDR3 extends over 12 amino acids. Germline values: CDR1 SGHNT, CDR2 YYREEE (reference sequence). V lost 0 bases, J lost 12 bases, and 12 bases lay in between. The CDR3 coding sequence is TGTGCCAGCAGCTTGGAAGGTGGGCCGTCTTTCTTT. Protein sequence: CASSLEGGPSFF.

J is TRBJ2-3 and V is TRBV6-5; D is uncertain. Germline CDR1 MNHEY, CDR2 SVGAGI. The CDR3 has 13 residues. V was cut by 7 bases and J by 1 base, with 9 bases left in between. CDR3 sequence reads: CASMKGGTDTQYF. As DNA, the CDR3 is TGTGCCAGCATGAAAGGAGGCACAGATACGCAGTATTTT.

The chain uses TRBV6-1 and TRBJ1-1; possibly TRBD1 for D (6 bases). Germline loops: CDR1 MNHNS, CDR2 SASEGT. This CDR3 comprises 15 residues. V gave up 5 bases and J gave up 3 bases, with 16 bases separating them. The CDR3 nucleotides read TGTGCCAGCAGTTTGATTGGCAGGGGCTACACTGAAGCTTTCTTT. This gives the protein CASSLIGRGYTEAFF.

V is TRBV25-1 and J is TRBJ2-3, with 7 nucleotides matching TRBD1. The germline gives CDR1 MGHDK, CDR2 SYGVNS. J lost 3 bases, V lost 3 bases, and 12 bases had no gene match. This CDR3 comprises 17 residues. The CDR3 loop reads CASSDLMRGLETDTQYF. In DNA form, the CDR3 reads TGTGCCAGCAGTGACCTCATGAGGGGGCTTGAGACAGATACGCAGTATTTT.

J is TRBJ2-1 and V is TRBV6-5; TRBD2 agrees at 7 bases. This CDR3 has 15 amino acids. CDR1 and CDR2 (germline): MNHEY, SVGAGI. V gave up 0 bases and J gave up 3 bases; unmatched junction bases: 2. The CDR3 DNA sequence: TGTGCCAGCAGTTACTCCGAGCGGGGCTACAATGAGCAGTTCTTC. Translation: CASSYSERGYNEQFF.

The J gene is TRBJ2-7, the V gene TRBV7-6; maybe TRBD1 (6 bases). Looked up from germline, CDR1 is SGHVS and CDR2 is FNYEAQ. Trimming cost V 5 bases and J 0 bases, with 17 bases left between them. CDR3 length: 16 residues. CDR3 residues: CASSPGVGSVSYEQYF. As DNA, the CDR3 is TGTGCCAGCAGCCCAGGGGTCGGTAGCGTCTCCTACGAGCAGTACTTC.

This chain connects TRBV15 to TRBJ1-1, with 8 nucleotides matching TRBD1. Trimming cost V 6 bases and J 3 bases; bases outside gene matches: 3. CDR1 and CDR2 (germline): LNHNV, YYDKDF (reference sequence). This CDR3 spans 13 amino acids. In nucleotides, the CDR3 is TGTGCCACCAGAGCGGACAGGGACACTGAAGCTTTCTTT. Amino acids: CATRADRDTEAFF.

V usage is TRBV27 and J usage is TRBJ2-3; 9 bases are shared with TRBD2. Germline V gene lookup returns CDR1 MNHEY and CDR2 SMNVEV (reference sequence). Unmatched junction bases numbered 7, after V lost 5 bases and J lost 4 bases. This CDR3 has 15 residues. In DNA, the CDR3 is TGTGCCAGCAGTGTAGCGGGGGCCCCGCCAGATACGCAGTATTTT. It codes for CASSVAGAPPDTQYF.

J is TRBJ1-3 and V is TRBV4-1; D call uncertain. The CDR3 is made up of 15 amino acids. Germline CDR1 MGHRA, CDR2 YSYEKL. Trimming stripped 4 bases from V and 6 bases from J, with 16 bases between. CDR3 amino acids: CASSPRGEMENTIYF. The CDR3 region has the DNA TGCGCCAGCAGCCCACGGGGAGAGATGGAAAACACCATATATTTT.

The genes are TRBV7-6 and TRBJ1-4; D may be TRBD1 (5 bases). Germline V gene sequence: CDR1 SGHVS, CDR2 FNYEAQ. The CDR3 consists of 15 residues. V lost 2 bases and J 5 bases, leaving 12 bases between the germline ends. The CDR3 reads CASSLLPEGNEKLFF. The CDR3 bases are TGTGCCAGCAGCTTATTACCTGAGGGGAATGAAAAACTGTTTTTT.

This chain joins TRBV5-8 and TRBJ1-2; 7 nucleotides match TRBD1. Unmatched junction bases numbered 8, after V lost 2 bases and J lost 4 bases. CDR3 size: 15 residues. In germline, CDR1 is SGHTS, CDR2 YDEGEE. CDR3: CASSLPSQGGYGYTF. The CDR3 DNA reads as TGTGCCAGCAGCTTACCGTCCCAGGGGGGCTATGGCTACACCTTC.

J is TRBJ2-4 and V is TRBV6-5; TRBD1 matches at 7 bases. The V and J ends lost 5 bases and 8 bases, in that order; junction bases with no gene match: 9. There are 14 residues in the CDR3. Germline lookup yields CDR1 MNHEY and CDR2 SVGAGI. For the CDR3, the DNA is TGTGCCAGCAGTCCTGGGCAGGGGGTAGACATTCAGTACTTC. As protein: CASSPGQGVDIQYF.

This sequence joins TRBV19 and TRBJ2-5; D gene unclear. Trimming left V 5 bases short and J 3 bases short, with 16 bases between. The germline gives CDR1 LNHDA, CDR2 SQIVND (reference sequence). This CDR3 contains 15 residues. The CDR3 protein is CASSPRDGREETQYF. DNA for the CDR3: TGTGCCAGTAGTCCGAGAGACGGACGAGAAGAGACCCAGTACTTC.

V and J are TRBV19 and TRBJ2-3, with a tentative D call TRBD1 (7 bases). This CDR3 contains 13 residues. V gave up 3 bases and J gave up 6 bases, with 10 bases separating them. Germline CDR1 is LNHDA and CDR2 is SQIVND (reference sequence). Here the CDR3 DNA reads TGTGCCAGTAGTATGCCAGGGGGGGATACGCAGTATTTT. Encoded protein: CASSMPGGDTQYF.

This clone is a singleton in its sample. The V gene is TRBV7-2, the J gene TRBJ2-2; no clear D gene. The length of the CDR3 is 14 residues. From germline, CDR1 is SGHTA and CDR2 FQGNSA. V was clipped by 4 bases and J by 7 bases, with 13 bases between them. Here the CDR3 reads CASSSFLGGGELFF. The DNA for the CDR3 is TGTGCCAGCAGCTCTTTCCTAGGCGGCGGGGAGCTGTTTTTT. Drawing the rest from reference TRBV7-2 and TRBJ2-2, the complete variable domain is GAGVSQSPSNKVTEKGKDVELRCDPISGHTALYWYRQSLGQGLEFLIYFQGNSAPDKSGLPSDRFSAERTGGSVSTLTIQRTQQEDSAVYLCASSSFLGGGELFFGEGSRLTVL.

This chain links TRBV5-6 with TRBJ2-7; 7 nucleotides line up with TRBD1. The CDR3 has 13 amino acids. V gave up 3 bases and J gave up 4 bases; unmatched junction bases: 4. Germline V lookup: CDR1 SGHDT, CDR2 YYEEEE. The CDR3 nucleotides read TGTGCCAGCAGCTCTGCAGGGGGTTACGAGCAGTACTTC. As protein: CASSSAGGYEQYF.

The CDR3: CASSSRTAGNQPQHF. The CDR3 bases are TGTGCCAGCAGTTCGCGGACAGCGGGCAATCAGCCCCAGCATTTT. The rearrangement uses TRBV6-5 and TRBJ1-5; weak D call: TRBD1 (6 bases). Germline CDR1 MNHEY, CDR2 SVGAGI. The CDR3 totals 15 residues. Trimming took 4 bases from V and 2 from J, leaving 12 bases between them.

The chain combines TRBV18 with TRBJ1-6; TRBD1 matches 7 bases. Trimming removed 3 bases from V and 10 bases from J; junction bases left unmatched: 6. Germline V CDR1 and CDR2: KGHSH, LQKENI. The CDR3 runs to 14 residues. The CDR3 protein is CASSPTGVWSPLHF. DNA of the CDR3: TGTGCCAGCTCACCTACAGGGGTTTGGTCACCCCTCCACTTT.